The T cell receptor beta chain described here comes from a study of graft-versus-host responses after intestinal transplantation. Only in-frame clones appear in the TCRdb table, and some are missing; sequencing was by immunoSEQ multiplex PCR. The repertoire has about 19,000 clones, approximately 92% of them found once; the top ten carry 1.9%. Germline loops: CDR1 GTSNPN, CDR2 SVGIG (reference sequence). The CDR3 has 15 residues. V lost 4 bases, J lost 6 bases, and 15 bases stayed unmatched. This chain uses TRBV30 with TRBJ2-7; 7 bases align to TRBD1. The sequencing used PBMCs, collected less than 400 days after transplant. The TCR sequence derives from a human patient who received an intestinal transplant, so some T cells may come from the graft donor. The CDR3 here is CAWNPAGQEVSEQYF. Written as DNA, the CDR3 is TGTGCCTGGAACCCCGCCGGACAGGAAGTGAGCGAGCAGTACTTC.